The present entry profiles one TCR beta chain with its context. This entry comes from a study of cytomegalovirus exposure and HLA in healthy donors. 60 Vbeta and 13 Jbeta primers were used in PCR. The protocol was immunoSEQ multiplex PCR, while the TCRdb copy is restricted to in-frame clones and leaves out a portion. The sample carries about 93,000 clones, about three quarters recorded once. CDR1 and CDR2 (germline): ENHRY, SYGVKD. V was clipped by 10 bases and J by 0 bases; unmatched bases: 6. The CDR3 spans 15 residues. Sequenced material: PBMCs. The V gene is TRBV10-3, the J gene TRBJ2-2, with TRBD1 matching over 9 bases. The receptor comes from a boy aged 5-17 years in good health and CMV-seronegative. This CDR3 is CATGTGPSNTGELFF. The CDR3 DNA follows: TGTGCCACGGGGACAGGGCCATCGAACACCGGGGAGCTGTTTTTT.